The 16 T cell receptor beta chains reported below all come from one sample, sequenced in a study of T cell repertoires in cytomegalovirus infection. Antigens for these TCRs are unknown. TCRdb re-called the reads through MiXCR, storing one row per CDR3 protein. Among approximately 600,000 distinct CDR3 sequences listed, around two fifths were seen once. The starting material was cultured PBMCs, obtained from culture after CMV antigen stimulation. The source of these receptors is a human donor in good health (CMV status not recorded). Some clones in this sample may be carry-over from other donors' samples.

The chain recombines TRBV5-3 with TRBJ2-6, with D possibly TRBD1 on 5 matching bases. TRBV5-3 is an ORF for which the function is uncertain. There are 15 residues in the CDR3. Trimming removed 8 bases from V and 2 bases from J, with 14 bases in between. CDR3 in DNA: TGTGCCAGCAGGCAGACAGAACCTGGGGCCAACGTCCTGACTTTC. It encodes CASRQTEPGANVLTF.

CDR3 in DNA: TGTGCCAGCAGCAAAAGCGGAGGGGGGTACAATGAGCAGTTCTTC. Amino acid sequence: CASSKSGGGYNEQFF. The chain links TRBV11-2 to TRBJ2-1; the D call may be TRBD1 or TRBD2 (6 bases each). V dropped 5 bases and J dropped 4 bases, with 15 bases sitting between them. Germline V gives CDR1 SGHAT, CDR2 FQNNGV. The CDR3 has 15 residues.

CDR3: CASSLVGESYEQYF. The CDR3 bases are TGCGCCAGCAGCTTGGTGGGAGAGTCCTACGAGCAGTACTTC. The rearrangement links TRBV5-1 to TRBJ2-7; the D gene is possibly TRBD2 (5 bases). With 0 bases removed from V and 1 base from J, the gap between germline ends came to 8 bases. CDR1 SGHRS and CDR2 YFSETQ come from the germline V gene. This CDR3 has 14 residues.

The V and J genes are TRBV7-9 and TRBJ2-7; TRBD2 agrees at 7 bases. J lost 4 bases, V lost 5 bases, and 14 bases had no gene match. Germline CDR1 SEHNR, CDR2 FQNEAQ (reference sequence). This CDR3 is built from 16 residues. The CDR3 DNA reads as TGTGCCAGCAGCCACCATGAGGGAGGGCCAGTGTACGAGCAGTACTTC. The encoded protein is CASSHHEGGPVYEQYF.

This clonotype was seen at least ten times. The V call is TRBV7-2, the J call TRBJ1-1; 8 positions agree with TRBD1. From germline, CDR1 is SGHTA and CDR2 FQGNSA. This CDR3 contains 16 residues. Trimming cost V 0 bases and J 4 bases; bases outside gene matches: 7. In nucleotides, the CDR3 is TGTGCCAGCAGCTTAGCATGGACAGGGAGCGGCACTGAAGCTTTCTTT. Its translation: CASSLAWTGSGTEAFF. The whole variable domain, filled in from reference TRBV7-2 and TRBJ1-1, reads GAGVSQSPSNKVTEKGKDVELRCDPISGHTALYWYRQSLGQGLEFLIYFQGNSAPDKSGLPSDRFSAERTGGSVSTLTIQRTQQEDSAVYLCASSLAWTGSGTEAFFGQGTRLTVV.

The CDR3 region is CAITMDREGTEAFF. Here the CDR3 DNA reads TGTGCCATCACCATGGACAGGGAAGGCACTGAAGCTTTCTTT. The rearrangement uses TRBV10-3 and TRBJ1-1, with 8 bases aligning to TRBD1. With 7 bases clipped from V and 4 bases from J, the junction kept 8 bases outside the gene matches. This CDR3 is 14 amino acids long. Germline V gene data show CDR1 as ENHRY and CDR2 as SYGVKD.

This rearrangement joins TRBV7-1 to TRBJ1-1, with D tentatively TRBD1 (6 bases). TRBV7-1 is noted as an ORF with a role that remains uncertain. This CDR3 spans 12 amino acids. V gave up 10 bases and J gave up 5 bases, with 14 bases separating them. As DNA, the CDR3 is TGTGCCACCGAGGGGGTTTCAACTGAAGCTTTCTTT. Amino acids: CATEGVSTEAFF.

CDR3 bases: TGTGCCACGGACGCCGGGGCCGGAGGCGTCGAGACCCAGTACTTC. It translates to CATDAGAGGVETQYF. This sequence joins TRBV11-2 and TRBJ2-5, with D possibly called TRBD1 or TRBD2 (5 bases each). The CDR3 totals 15 residues. Germline CDR1 SGHAT, CDR2 FQNNGV. The V end was cut by 10 bases, the J end by 5 bases, with 23 bases between.

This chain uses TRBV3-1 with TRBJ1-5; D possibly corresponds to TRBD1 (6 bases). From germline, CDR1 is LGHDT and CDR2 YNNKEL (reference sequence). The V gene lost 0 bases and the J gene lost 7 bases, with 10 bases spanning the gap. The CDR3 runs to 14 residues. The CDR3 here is CASSQEGGTQPQHF. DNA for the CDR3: TGTGCCAGCAGCCAAGAAGGGGGGACCCAGCCCCAGCATTTT. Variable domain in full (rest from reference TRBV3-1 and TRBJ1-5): DTAVSQTPKYLVTQMGNDKSIKCEQNLGHDTMYWYKQDSKKFLKIMFSYNNKELIINETVPNRFSPKSPDKAHLNLHINSLELGDSAVYFCASSQEGGTQPQHFGDGTRLSIL.

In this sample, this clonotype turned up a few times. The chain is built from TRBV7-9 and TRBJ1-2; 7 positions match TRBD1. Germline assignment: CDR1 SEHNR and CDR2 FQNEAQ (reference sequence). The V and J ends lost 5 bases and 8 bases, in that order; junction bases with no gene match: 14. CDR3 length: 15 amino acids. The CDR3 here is CASSRREGASVGYTF. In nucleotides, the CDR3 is TGTGCCAGCAGCCGAAGGGAGGGGGCCTCTGTCGGCTACACCTTC.

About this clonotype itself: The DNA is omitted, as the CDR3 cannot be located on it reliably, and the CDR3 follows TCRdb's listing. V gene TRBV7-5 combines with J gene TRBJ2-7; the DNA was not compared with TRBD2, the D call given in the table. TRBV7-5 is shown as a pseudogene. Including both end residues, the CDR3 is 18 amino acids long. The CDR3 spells CISVPEASSGVNSYEQYF.

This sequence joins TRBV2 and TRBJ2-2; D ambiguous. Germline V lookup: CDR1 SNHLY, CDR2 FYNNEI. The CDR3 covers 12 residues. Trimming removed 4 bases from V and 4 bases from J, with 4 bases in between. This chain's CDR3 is CASSGPTGELFF. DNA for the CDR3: TGTGCCAGCAGTGGCCCCACCGGGGAGCTGTTTTTT.

CDR3 DNA sequence: TGTGCCAGCTCACCAGGCGCCCCAGGGAACACTGAAGCTTTCTTT. It specifies CASSPGAPGNTEAFF. The chain combines TRBV18 with TRBJ1-1; D is unclear. Trimming pared 2 bases from V and 1 base from J, leaving 11 bases between. Germline assignment: CDR1 KGHSH and CDR2 LQKENI. The CDR3 is 15 amino acids.

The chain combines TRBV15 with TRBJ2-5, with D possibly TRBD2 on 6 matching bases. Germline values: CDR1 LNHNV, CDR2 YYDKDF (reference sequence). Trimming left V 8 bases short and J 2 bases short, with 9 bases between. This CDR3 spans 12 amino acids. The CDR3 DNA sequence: TGTGCCACCGCCGCGGGGCAAGAGACCCAGTACTTC. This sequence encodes CATAAGQETQYF.

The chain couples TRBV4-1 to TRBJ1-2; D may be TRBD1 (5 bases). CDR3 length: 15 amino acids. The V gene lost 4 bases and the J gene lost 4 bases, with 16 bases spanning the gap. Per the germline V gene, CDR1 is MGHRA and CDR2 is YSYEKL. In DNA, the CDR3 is TGCGCCAGCAGCCGGGACGGGTTAGGCGGCTATGGCTACACCTTC. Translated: CASSRDGLGGYGYTF.

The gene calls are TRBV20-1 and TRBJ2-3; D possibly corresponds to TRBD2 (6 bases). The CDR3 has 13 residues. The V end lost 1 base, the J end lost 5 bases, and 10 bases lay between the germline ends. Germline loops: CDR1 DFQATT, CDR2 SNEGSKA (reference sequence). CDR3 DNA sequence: TGCAGTGCTAGAGGACTAGACGGAGATACGCAGTATTTT. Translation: CSARGLDGDTQYF.